This TCR beta chain was identified during a study of T cell clonality in common variable immunodeficiency. Sequencing used immunoSEQ multiplex PCR; TCRdb keeps in-frame clones, though not all of them. Observed are fewer than 35,000 clones, no singletons, with the top ten taking 6.1%. CVID subjects were around 16 female and 25 to 35 male, aged roughly 9 to 64. Heparinized whole blood, about 4.5 to 9 ml, came from each donor. With respect to this clone: Its antigen is currently unknown. Read sequence stops 3 residues before the CDR3 end, and the germline J gene provides the missing end.

Germline V gives CDR1 MNHEY, CDR2 SVGEGT. V dropped 2 bases and J dropped 1 base, with 11 bases sitting between them. CDR3 size: 15 residues. Findings and caveats of the study: TCRbeta clonality was increased in CVID versus healthy controls. Authors noted CVID clonality's cause needs subpopulation repertoire sequencing. Common variable immunodeficiency TCR beta sequences reportedly had fewer deletions and N-nucleotide insertions.

The clonotype was recovered from a human donor with common variable immunodeficiency. This chain connects TRBV6-2 or TRBV6-3 to TRBJ1-1; D is undetermined. Sequencing used peripheral blood mononuclear cells. Incomplete CDR3 DNA: TGTGCCAGCAGTTACCACTCAACCGGGAACACTGAA. This encodes CASSYHSTGNTE. The entire CDR3 reads CASSYHSTGNTEAFF.